One sample yielded the 17 T cell receptor beta chains listed below, sequenced in a study of blood T cell repertoires in COVID-19. Sequenced by immunoSEQ multiplex PCR; TCRdb stores in-frame clones only, minus some. The sample includes fewer than 300,000 clones, roughly 85% of them seen just once. Sequenced material: peripheral blood. The receptors originated from a man aged 45-65 years with active or convalescent COVID-19.

This clone was detected only a few times. The chain has TRBV6-5 and TRBJ1-1; 9 bases match TRBD1. The V segment lost 2 bases and the J segment 4 bases; nucleotides outside the gene matches: 8. Germline CDR1 MNHEY, CDR2 SVGAGI. The CDR3 totals 16 residues. This CDR3 reads CASSYAGTGWATEAFF. CDR3 nucleotides: TGTGCCAGCAGTTACGCCGGGACAGGGTGGGCCACTGAAGCTTTCTTT.

This clone was counted a few times. The rearrangement joins TRBV10-3 to TRBJ2-1; maybe TRBD2 (5 bases). The CDR3 loop spans 13 amino acids. Trimming cost V 8 bases and J 8 bases, with 16 bases left between them. Germline V CDR1 and CDR2: ENHRY, SYGVKD. CDR3 sequence: CAIGEGGTDEQFF. The DNA of the CDR3 is TGTGCCATCGGAGAGGGCGGAACGGATGAGCAGTTCTTC.

J is TRBJ1-3 and V is TRBV2; 9 bases are shared with TRBD1. Germline V CDR1 and CDR2: SNHLY, FYNNEI. The CDR3 totals 15 residues. Trimming cost V 5 bases and J 3 bases; bases outside gene matches: 5. In DNA, the CDR3 is TGTGCCAGCAGTACAGGGGGCACGAGTGGAAACACCATATATTTT. It yields the protein CASSTGGTSGNTIYF.

The chain uses TRBV27 and TRBJ2-7; D is possibly TRBD2 (6 bases). This CDR3 spans 16 amino acids. V was trimmed by 8 bases and J by 3 bases, leaving 23 bases between them. Germline CDR1 MNHEY, CDR2 SMNVEV (reference sequence). The CDR3 reads CASSPDGSKNYYEQYF. The CDR3 coding sequence is TGTGCCAGCTCACCCGACGGGAGCAAAAATTACTACGAGCAGTACTTC.

This clone came up a few times. This chain connects TRBV2 to TRBJ2-7, with TRBD2 matching over 9 bases. Trimming cost V 8 bases and J 4 bases; bases outside gene matches: 6. Germline V lookup: CDR1 SNHLY, CDR2 FYNNEI. This CDR3 spans 13 amino acids. The CDR3 sequence: CASHSGSGYEQYF. The CDR3 DNA reads TGTGCCAGCCATAGCGGGAGCGGGTACGAGCAGTACTTC.

J is TRBJ1-2 and V is TRBV29-1, with TRBD1 matching over 7 bases. The CDR3 runs to 12 residues. CDR1 and CDR2 from the germline V gene are SQVTM and ANQGSEA. Unmatched junction bases numbered 9, after V lost 6 bases and J lost 8 bases. The CDR3 DNA reads as TGCAGCGTCAAGACAGGGTCCCTGGGCTACACCTTC. Its protein product is CSVKTGSLGYTF.

This chain uses TRBV5-1 with TRBJ2-5; TRBD2 agrees at 10 bases. CDR1 SGHRS and CDR2 YFSETQ come from the germline V gene. The CDR3 is 17 amino acids. V shed 0 bases, J shed 5 bases, and the junction held 10 bases outside the gene matches. The CDR3 is CASSLAGSAGGVETQYF. The CDR3 DNA sequence: TGCGCCAGCAGCTTGGCCGGGTCAGCGGGAGGGGTGGAGACCCAGTACTTC.

V is TRBV6-6 and J is TRBJ1-1; D is undetermined. This CDR3 has 14 amino acids. The V end was cut by 6 bases, the J end by 7 bases, with 18 bases between. From germline, CDR1 is MNHNY and CDR2 SVGAGI (reference sequence). CDR3 bases: TGTGCCAGCAGCTCAAATACGGACTCCCTTGAAGCTTTCTTT. Its translation is CASSSNTDSLEAFF.

The chain uses TRBV27 and TRBJ2-1; a weak D match, TRBD1 (6 bases). Per germline, CDR1 MNHEY and CDR2 SMNVEV (reference sequence). The CDR3 loop spans 15 amino acids. V lost 3 bases and J lost 0, with 9 bases in between. This CDR3 is CASSLDSSSYNEQFF. Written as DNA, the CDR3 is TGTGCCAGCAGTTTGGACAGCAGCTCCTACAATGAGCAGTTCTTC.

The genes are TRBV9 and TRBJ2-7; D is possibly TRBD2 (6 bases). V was clipped by 0 bases and J by 4 bases, with 14 bases between them. This CDR3 is built from 15 residues. Germline lookup yields CDR1 SGDLS and CDR2 YYNGEE. Here the CDR3 DNA reads TGTGCCAGCAGCGTAGGGCTAGCGAGTGAGTACGAGCAGTACTTC. Amino acid sequence: CASSVGLASEYEQYF.

V usage is TRBV18 and J usage is TRBJ2-1; 15 bases line up with TRBD2. Trimming at V came to 2 bases and at J to 7 bases, leaving 0 bases not matched to a gene. There are 15 residues in the CDR3. From germline, CDR1 is KGHSH and CDR2 LQKENI. CDR3 sequence (DNA): TGTGCCAGCTCACCAGGACTAGCGGGAGGGAATGAGCAGTTCTTC. This encodes CASSPGLAGGNEQFF.

The rearrangement links TRBV5-6 to TRBJ1-5; 7 bases are a match to TRBD1. The CDR3 contains 15 residues. Per the germline V gene, CDR1 is SGHDT and CDR2 is YYEEEE. V dropped 0 bases and J dropped 4; count of bases not matched to a gene: 4. CDR3 sequence reads: CASSLGGQSNQPQHF. In DNA form, the CDR3 reads TGTGCCAGCAGCTTGGGGGGACAGTCTAATCAGCCCCAGCATTTT.

The CDR3 protein is CASRLAGVTEQYF. The DNA for the CDR3 is TGTGCCAGCCGACTAGCGGGAGTTACCGAGCAGTACTTC. V is TRBV27 and J is TRBJ2-7, with 12 bases fitting TRBD2. This CDR3 is 13 amino acids long. V lost 8 bases and J lost 6; bases outside the gene matches: 5. Germline-derived CDR1 and CDR2 are MNHEY and SMNVEV (reference sequence).

The sample holds a few counts of this clone. V and J are TRBV5-1 and TRBJ2-3, with 7 bases lining up with TRBD1. The J segment lost 4 bases and the V segment lost 0 bases, leaving 2 bases of the junction unmatched. Germline CDR1 is SGHRS and CDR2 is YFSETQ. The CDR3 totals 14 residues. The CDR3 region has the DNA TGCGCCAGCAGCTTGGAGGGACAGTCAGATACGCAGTATTTT. Translated, it gives CASSLEGQSDTQYF.

J is TRBJ1-5 and V is TRBV28, with D unclear. The germline V and J ends were trimmed by 4 bases and 2 bases, with 12 bases remaining between them. The CDR3 is 15 residues long. The germline V gene encodes CDR1 MDHEN and CDR2 SYDVKM. CDR3 loop: CASSSPREGNQPQHF. Written as DNA, the CDR3 is TGTGCCAGCAGTTCCCCGCGGGAAGGCAATCAGCCCCAGCATTTT.

The J gene is TRBJ1-1, the V gene TRBV6-2 or TRBV6-3; maybe TRBD1 (6 bases). Germline CDR1 reads MNHEY; CDR2 reads SVGEGT. The CDR3 totals 14 residues. V shed 2 bases and J shed 1 base, with 8 bases lying between them. The CDR3, as DNA: TGTGCCAGCAGTTACCAACAGGGGAACACTGAAGCTTTCTTT. This sequence encodes CASSYQQGNTEAFF.

This chain links TRBV5-4 with TRBJ1-1, with D hard to call. Trimming stripped 0 bases from V and 3 bases from J, with 3 bases between. Germline V lookup: CDR1 SGHNT, CDR2 YYREEE (reference sequence). The CDR3 is 12 amino acids. The CDR3 sequence: CASSLGDTEAFF. The CDR3 DNA reads as TGTGCCAGCAGCTTGGGAGACACTGAAGCTTTCTTT.